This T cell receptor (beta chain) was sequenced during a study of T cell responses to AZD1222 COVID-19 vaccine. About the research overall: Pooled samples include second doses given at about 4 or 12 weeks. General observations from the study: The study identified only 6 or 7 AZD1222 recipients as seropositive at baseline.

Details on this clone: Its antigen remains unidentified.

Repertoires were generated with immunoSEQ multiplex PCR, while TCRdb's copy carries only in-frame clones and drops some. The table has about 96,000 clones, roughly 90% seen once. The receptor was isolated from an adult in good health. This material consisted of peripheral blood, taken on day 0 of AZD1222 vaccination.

The DNA for the CDR3 is TGCGCCAGCAGCCCTGGAGGAGGGCACATCAACACTGAAGCTTTCTTT. It yields the protein CASSPGGGHINTEAFF. The chain combines TRBV4-3 with TRBJ1-1; the D is unclear. The CDR3 has 16 amino acids. V was shortened by 4 bases and J by 2 bases, with 17 bases between the two germline ends. In germline, CDR1 is LGHNA, CDR2 YSLEER.